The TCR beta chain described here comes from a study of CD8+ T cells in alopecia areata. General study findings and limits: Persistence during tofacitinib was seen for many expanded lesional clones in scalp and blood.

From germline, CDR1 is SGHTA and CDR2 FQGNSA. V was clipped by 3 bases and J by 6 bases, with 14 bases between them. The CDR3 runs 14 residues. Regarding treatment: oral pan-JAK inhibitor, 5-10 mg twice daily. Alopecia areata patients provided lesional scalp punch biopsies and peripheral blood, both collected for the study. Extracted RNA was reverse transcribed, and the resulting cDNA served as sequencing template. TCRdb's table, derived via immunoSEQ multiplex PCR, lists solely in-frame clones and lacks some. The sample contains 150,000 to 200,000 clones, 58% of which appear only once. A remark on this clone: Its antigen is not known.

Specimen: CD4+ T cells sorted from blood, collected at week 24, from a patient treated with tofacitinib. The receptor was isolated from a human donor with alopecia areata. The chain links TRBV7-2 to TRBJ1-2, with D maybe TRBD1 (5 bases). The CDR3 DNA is TGTGCCAGCAGCTTCTTGGACATAGACCATGGCTACACCTTC. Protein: CASSFLDIDHGYTF.